This T cell receptor beta chain was sequenced in a study of T cell repertoires in cytomegalovirus infection. On the study more broadly: An indication of both CMV infection and matching HLA type came from public TCR beta signatures.

TCRdb reprocessed the reads via MiXCR and lists one record per CDR3 protein. This table has nearly 70,000 distinct CDR3 sequences, under 25% appearing once. With respect to this clonotype: The antigen is undetermined.

V was shortened by 5 bases and J by 6 bases, with 15 bases between the two germline ends. Germline CDR1 is SGHTA and CDR2 is FQGNSA. The CDR3 contains 14 residues. The chain joins TRBV7-2 to TRBJ2-3; D is perhaps TRBD2 (5 bases). The source is a human donor in good health (CMV status not recorded). Some clones in this sample may be carry-over from other donors' samples. The sequenced material came from PBMCs, sequenced either directly or after in vitro stimulation (not recorded which). For the CDR3, the DNA is TGTGCCAGCAGCCCCTTGCGGGTATCGGATACGCAGTATTTT. Translated: CASSPLRVSDTQYF.